This passage covers 16 T cell receptor beta chains from one sample sequenced in a study of spatial heterogeneity in lung cancer. The time point here: sample taken at primary tumor resection. Points from the study as a whole: Counts of expanded intratumoral alpha and beta TCRs tracked tumor mutation counts.

Their specific antigens are unknown. Using its own MiXCR run on the 5' RACE reads, TCRdb lists one record per CDR3 protein. The sample contains roughly 17,000 distinct CDR3 sequences, 6.5% to 8.5% of which appear only once. The specimen was lung tumor tissue, collected at surgery. Receptor source: a female donor with early-stage non-small cell lung cancer.

This clonotype turned up a few times. Within a library made for alpha chains, this beta chain is off target, and its count is uninformative. V and J are TRBV6-5 and TRBJ2-3; TRBD1 is a possible D gene (5 bases). V lost 10 bases, J lost 6 bases, and 26 bases lay in between. CDR3 length: 16 residues. CDR1 and CDR2 (germline): MNHEY, SVGAGI. The CDR3 DNA follows: TGTGCCAAGCAGCCATCGTGGGGCTCCAAAATGGATACGCAGTATTTT. Residues: CAKQPSWGSKMDTQYF.

Many counts were recorded for this clonotype. This beta chain represents an off-target read in a library built for alpha chains; its size is of limited meaning. This sequence joins TRBV7-9 and TRBJ1-4; weak D call: TRBD1 (5 bases). V shed 2 bases and J shed 8 bases, with 21 bases lying between them. The CDR3 consists of 17 residues. In germline, CDR1 is SEHNR, CDR2 FQNEAQ (reference sequence). CDR3 sequence: CASSLRSSGRADEKLFF. The CDR3, as DNA: TGTGCCAGCAGCTTAAGATCGTCGGGCAGGGCGGACGAAAAACTGTTTTTT. Full variable domain (remainder filled in from reference TRBV7-9 and TRBJ1-4): DTGVSQNPRHKITKRGQNVTFRCDPISEHNRLYWYRQTLGQGPEFLTYFQNEAQLEKSRLLSDRFSAERPKGSFSTLEIQRTEQGDSAMYLCASSLRSSGRADEKLFFGSGTQLSVL.

In regard to this clonotype: This beta chain is a stray sequence in a library constructed for alpha chains; its clone size is not meaningful. The gene calls are TRBV28 and TRBJ1-1; 8 bases fit TRBD1. Per the germline V gene, CDR1 is MDHEN and CDR2 is SYDVKM. The CDR3 sequence is 14 residues long. Trimming cost V 4 bases and J 5 bases; bases outside gene matches: 6. The CDR3 sequence: CASSSPGGTTEAFF. The CDR3 DNA follows: TGTGCCAGCAGTTCCCCAGGGGGCACGACTGAAGCTTTCTTT.

Judged by abundance, this clonotype is medium-sized. This beta chain turned up in a library designed for alpha chains; as an off-target read, its abundance says little. The chain recombines TRBV10-3 with TRBJ1-1, with 10 bases matching TRBD1. The CDR3 spans 14 residues. Germline V CDR1 and CDR2: ENHRY, SYGVKD. V dropped 8 bases and J dropped 0; count of bases not matched to a gene: 3. For the CDR3, the DNA is TGTGCCATCGGGGACAGGGGCATGAACACTGAAGCTTTCTTT. Amino acids: CAIGDRGMNTEAFF.

This clonotype was seen repeatedly, ten times or more. Since it is a stray read in a library aimed at alpha chains, this beta chain has a size that is not meaningful. V is TRBV15 and J is TRBJ2-7, with 7 bases aligning to TRBD1. Germline trimming cut 2 bases from V and 6 bases from J; bases unmatched to any gene: 4. The germline V gene encodes CDR1 LNHNV and CDR2 YYDKDF (reference sequence). This CDR3 is 13 amino acids long. The CDR3 region has the DNA TGTGCCACCAGCAGATCGGGACAGTTCGAGCAGTACTTC. Protein: CATSRSGQFEQYF.

This clonotype showed up many times. For a library built for alpha chains, this beta chain is a stray read; little rests on its size. The V call is TRBV7-2, the J call TRBJ2-1; D might be TRBD1 or TRBD2, each matching 5 bases. This CDR3 comprises 19 residues. Trimming removed 1 base at V and 5 bases at J, with 24 bases between. CDR1 is SGHTA, CDR2 FQGNSA, per germline. CDR3: CASSLDRPPLDGTDNEQFF. CDR3 DNA sequence: TGTGCCAGCAGCTTAGACAGGCCCCCCTTGGACGGGACGGACAATGAGCAGTTCTTC.

A note on this clonotype: This beta chain is off target for a library built for alpha chains, so its abundance means little. The chain recombines TRBV6-4 with TRBJ1-2; TRBD1 agrees at 7 bases. Germline-derived CDR1 and CDR2 are MRHNA and SNTAGT. The CDR3 length is 13 residues. The V segment lost 8 bases and the J segment 5 bases; nucleotides outside the gene matches: 8. The CDR3 DNA sequence: TGTGCCAGCCGAACAGGGGAGGGATATGGCTACACCTTC. This translates into CASRTGEGYGYTF.

This clonotype has a count of ten or more. The size of this beta chain means little, since it is a stray read in a library made for alpha chains. The chain recombines TRBV2 with TRBJ1-1, with 8 bases that match TRBD1. Germline values: CDR1 SNHLY, CDR2 FYNNEI. J gave up 9 bases and V 7 bases, and 28 bases lay outside the gene matches. This CDR3 has 19 residues. The CDR3 is CASMVRLQSGGFPSSKAFF. CDR3 bases: TGTGCCAGCATGGTCCGCCTCCAATCAGGGGGCTTTCCCTCATCCAAAGCTTTCTTT.

This clonotype is medium-sized (0.01 to 0.1%) within its sample. Because this beta chain is a stray read in a library intended to capture alpha chains, its abundance should not be given much weight. The chain combines TRBV18 with TRBJ2-6; a weak D match, TRBD1 (6 bases). CDR1 KGHSH and CDR2 LQKENI come from the germline V gene. This CDR3 contains 18 residues. The V gene lost 6 bases and the J gene lost 0 bases, with 18 bases spanning the gap. Here the CDR3 DNA reads TGTGCCAGCTCCTCTATTTCAGGGGCATCCTCTGGGGCCAACGTCCTGACTTTC. Translated: CASSSISGASSGANVLTF.

This clonotype appeared many times. For a library built for alpha chains, this beta chain is a stray read; little rests on its size. The V gene is TRBV5-1, the J gene TRBJ2-1, with 9 bases aligning to TRBD2. The CDR3 is 16 amino acids. The germline gives CDR1 SGHRS, CDR2 YFSETQ. V was pared by 0 bases and J by 8 bases, with 9 bases of the junction left unmatched. The CDR3 DNA follows: TGCGCCAGCAGCTTGGTCACGGCTAGCGGGGCCCATGAGCAGTTCTTC. This gives the protein CASSLVTASGAHEQFF.

This clonotype was recorded at least ten times. This beta chain turned up in a library designed for alpha chains; as an off-target read, its abundance says little. This sequence joins TRBV6-2 or TRBV6-3 and TRBJ2-1, with TRBD2 as a possible D gene (5 bases). The germline gives CDR1 MNHEY, CDR2 SVGEGT. The CDR3 is made up of 13 amino acids. V lost 8 bases, J lost 3 bases, and 11 bases lay in between. The CDR3 region is CASGLEGYNEQFF. In DNA form, the CDR3 reads TGTGCCAGCGGTCTAGAGGGCTACAATGAGCAGTTCTTC.

The table lists this clonotype with many counts. This beta chain turned up in a library designed for alpha chains; as an off-target read, its abundance says little. The chain is built from TRBV20-1 and TRBJ1-5, with D possibly TRBD1 on 5 matching bases. CDR1 and CDR2 (germline): DFQATT, SNEGSKA (reference sequence). CDR3 length: 14 residues. Trimming removed 3 bases from V and 2 bases from J, with 11 bases in between. DNA of the CDR3: TGCAGTGCTAGCAGGGTGGCAGGCAATCAGCCCCAGCATTTT. As protein: CSASRVAGNQPQHF.

This clonotype was recorded at least ten times. This beta chain slipped into a library made for alpha chains as a stray read, so its size is not meaningful. This chain links TRBV14 with TRBJ2-5, with D maybe TRBD2 (6 bases). Germline CDR1 is SGHDN and CDR2 is FVKESK. CDR3 length equals 13 residues. V was pared by 4 bases and J by 7 bases, with 13 bases between. The DNA of the CDR3 is TGTGCCAGCAGCCCCCGACTAGAGGGGACCCAGTACTTC. Translation: CASSPRLEGTQYF.

Comments on this clonotype: Found in a library prepared for alpha chains, this beta chain is an off-target read, and its abundance has little meaning. The chain has TRBV2 and TRBJ1-5, with 9 nucleotides matching TRBD1. Per the germline V gene, CDR1 is SNHLY and CDR2 is FYNNEI. V shed 6 bases, J shed 0 bases, and the junction held 6 bases outside the gene matches. CDR3 size: 16 residues. The DNA for the CDR3 is TGTGCCAGCAGCCGACAGGGGGGTAATAGCAATCAGCCCCAGCATTTT. This codes for CASSRQGGNSNQPQHF.

This clonotype was seen at least ten times. This beta chain is a stray sequence in a library constructed for alpha chains; its clone size is not meaningful. V and J are TRBV4-1 and TRBJ2-7; 9 bases map to TRBD2. Germline assignment: CDR1 MGHRA and CDR2 YSYEKL. CDR3 size: 16 residues. J was trimmed by 4 bases and V by 0 bases; bases with no gene match: 7. The CDR3 region is CASSQETSGDSYEQYF. CDR3 nucleotide sequence: TGCGCCAGCAGCCAAGAGACTAGCGGAGATTCTTACGAGCAGTACTTC.

By sample share, this clonotype is medium-sized (0.01 to 0.1%). Being off target in a library aimed at alpha chains, this beta chain has a size of little meaning. The rearrangement joins TRBV7-3 to TRBJ1-2; D perhaps matches TRBD1 (5 bases). In germline, CDR1 is SGHTA, CDR2 FQGTGA. Trimming shortened V by 5 bases and J by 4 bases, and 17 bases separated the two germline ends. The CDR3 has 15 residues. The CDR3 nucleotides read TGTGCCAGCAGCCCCAGTTATGGGGCAAGCTATGGCTACACCTTC. Encoded protein: CASSPSYGASYGYTF.